This is a list of T cell receptor beta chains from one sample in a study of radiotherapy plus CTLA-4 blockade in lung cancer. The repertoire was sequenced with immunoSEQ multiplex PCR; TCRdb's copy has only in-frame clones and lacks some. The top ten clones hold roughly 20% of a sample with about 80,000 clones, around 79% of them seen once. Material: peripheral blood, obtained from a patient treated with radiotherapy plus ipilimumab. These receptors originate from a human donor with non-small cell lung cancer whose response to radiotherapy plus ipilimumab could not be evaluated. Some clones in this sample may be carry-over from other donors' samples. CDR3s include the opening cysteine and the closing phenylalanine or tryptophan. The D gene is left open where the match is weak. Size values are once, few and many counts, or a class for expanded clones, and some rows have none.

size,J,V,D,CDR3,DNA
.,TRBJ2-3,TRBV5-1,TRBD1,CASRPGTGGATDTQYF,TGCGCCAGCAGACCCGGGACAGGAGGGGCAACAGATACGCAGTATTTT
.,TRBJ1-2,TRBV5-6,.,CASSPGGGYGYTF,TGTGCCAGCAGCCCGGGGGGGGGCTATGGCTACACCTTC
.,TRBJ2-3,TRBV6-5,.,CASSEQGGHTDTQYF,TGTGCCAGCAGCGAACAAGGGGGACACACAGATACGCAGTATTTT
.,TRBJ1-2,TRBV7-6,.,CASSPKGGGFYGYTF,TGTGCCAGCAGCCCAAAGGGGGGGGGCTTCTATGGCTACACCTTC
.,TRBJ1-2,TRBV6-5,TRBD1,CACRGGDYGYTF,TGTGCCTGCAGGGGGGGGGACTATGGCTACACCTTC
.,TRBJ1-2,TRBV18,.,CASSPPLGGYGYTF,TGTGCCAGCTCACCACCGTTAGGGGGCTATGGCTACACCTTC
few,TRBJ2-5,TRBV21-1,.,CASSQRVAGGQETQYF,TGTGCCAGCAGCCAAAGGGTAGCGGGGGGGCAAGAGACCCAGTACTTC
.,TRBJ2-3,TRBV9,.,CASKGAAPWDTQYF,TGTGCCAGCAAAGGGGCAGCCCCTTGGGATACGCAGTATTTT
few,TRBJ2-4,TRBV2,.,CASSWGDRSYF,TGTGCCAGCAGTTGGGGGGACAGATCCTACTTC
few,TRBJ2-2,TRBV4-3,.,CASSQEGGLGTGELFF,TGCGCCAGCAGCCAAGAGGGGGGGCTCGGAACCGGGGAGCTGTTTTTT
.,TRBJ1-2,TRBV28,TRBD1,CASSIPSGQGPNYGYTF,TGTGCCAGCAGTATCCCATCGGGACAGGGGCCTAACTATGGCTACACCTTC
.,TRBJ2-5,TRBV18,TRBD1,CASSLGTGVQETQYF,TGTGCCAGCTCACTCGGGACAGGGGTACAAGAGACCCAGTACTTC
.,TRBJ2-2,TRBV5-1,.,CASSSTVTGELFF,TGCGCCAGCAGCTCAACGGTGACCGGGGAGCTGTTTTTT
.,TRBJ2-7,TRBV9,.,CASSSGHNEQYF,TGTGCCAGCAGCTCGGGACATAACGAGCAGTACTTC
.,TRBJ1-2,TRBV9,TRBD1,CASSSDRVVGYTF,TGTGCCAGCAGCTCGGACAGGGTTGTAGGCTACACCTTC
.,TRBJ2-5,TRBV6-1,TRBD2,CAAPGGSRETQYF,TGTGCCGCCCCGGGGGGTAGCCGGGAGACCCAGTACTTC
once,TRBJ1-2,TRBV6-1,TRBD1,CASSEGDSLYGYTF,TGTGCCAGCAGTGAAGGGGACAGCTTATATGGCTACACCTTC
.,TRBJ1-2,TRBV5-1,.,CASSLGQVNHGYTF,TGCGCCAGCAGCTTGGGTCAGGTAAACCATGGCTACACCTTC
few,TRBJ2-7,TRBV5-1,.,CASSLELATPVQQYF,TGCGCCAGCAGCTTGGAGCTAGCCACTCCTGTCCAGCAGTACTTC
.,TRBJ1-1,TRBV2,TRBD1,CASSGPGGRTEAFF,TGTGCCAGCAGTGGACCAGGGGGCCGTACTGAAGCTTTCTTT
.,TRBJ1-1,TRBV7-3,TRBD1,CASSKTGEGAEAFF,TGTGCCAGCAGCAAGACAGGGGAGGGGGCTGAAGCTTTCTTT
.,TRBJ2-1,TRBV7-2,.,CASSLGPSSYNEQFF,TGTGCCAGCAGCTTGGGGCCGAGCTCCTACAATGAGCAGTTCTTC
.,TRBJ2-2,TRBV9,TRBD2,CASSVGGLAGVETGELFF,TGTGCCAGCAGCGTAGGGGGACTAGCGGGGGTGGAAACCGGGGAGCTGTTTTTT
.,TRBJ2-3,TRBV20-1,.,CSASNSGLQYF,TGCAGTGCTAGTAATAGCGGCTTGCAGTATTTT
.,TRBJ1-1,TRBV9,TRBD1,CASSGGQDWNTEAFF,TGTGCCAGCAGCGGCGGACAGGACTGGAACACTGAAGCTTTCTTT
.,TRBJ2-5,TRBV27,TRBD2,CASSLGLAGGRETQYF,TGTGCCAGCAGTTTGGGGCTAGCGGGGGGGCGAGAGACCCAGTACTTC